This paragraph reports one T cell receptor (beta chain). The CDR3 covers 15 residues. Germline lookup yields CDR1 GTSNPN and CDR2 SVGIG (reference sequence). V lost 0 bases to trimming and J lost 4 bases; unmatched junction nucleotides: 5. This entry is derived from a study of control samples from healthy donors and cancer patients. Using immunoSEQ multiplex PCR, the repertoire was profiled, and TCRdb retains in-frame clones only, with some absent. The sample lists about 150,000 clones, over 85% occurring once. The sample consisted of blood. V gene TRBV30 combines with J gene TRBJ2-7, with TRBD2 identical over 11 bases. The clonotype comes from a woman aged 40 to 50 in good health. DNA of the CDR3: TGTGCCTGGAGTGTGGGGCTAGCGGGAGGTTACGAGCAGTACTTC. Its protein is CAWSVGLAGGYEQYF.